The TCR beta chain described here comes from a study of cytomegalovirus exposure and HLA in healthy donors. PCR employed 60 Vbeta and 13 Jbeta primers. TCRdb keeps only in-frame clones here, not all; method: immunoSEQ multiplex PCR. Among approximately 97,000 clones listed, 73% were seen once. This CDR3 has 15 amino acids. The germline gives CDR1 MNHNS, CDR2 SASEGT. V lost 6 bases, J lost 1 base, and 6 bases stayed unmatched. This receptor was obtained from a man aged 40-49 years in good health and CMV-seronegative. The chain couples TRBV6-1 to TRBJ2-7; 10 bases are a match to TRBD2. The sample was PBMCs. CDR3 nucleotides: TGTGCCAGCAGGAGAGGACTAGCGGCTTCCTACGAGCAGTACTTC. Translation: CASRRGLAASYEQYF.